This entry lists 12 T cell receptor beta chains sequenced from one sample in a study of control samples from healthy donors and cancer patients. Sequencing used immunoSEQ multiplex PCR; TCRdb keeps in-frame clones, though not all of them. The sample has approximately 150,000 clones; over 85% are singletons. The specimen sequenced was PBMCs. The receptors were gathered from a man aged 50 to 59 with head and neck cancer.

A remark on this clone: The sample contains more than one DNA sequence encoding this CDR3. This chain uses TRBV5-4 with TRBJ2-3, with D maybe TRBD1 (6 bases). The CDR3 covers 14 residues. Germline V gene sequence: CDR1 SGHNT, CDR2 YYREEE (reference sequence). V dropped 0 bases and J dropped 3 bases, with 8 bases sitting between them. DNA of the CDR3: TGTGCCAGCAGCTTGGAGAGGGGGACAGATACGCAGTATTTT. It yields the protein CASSLERGTDTQYF.

The gene calls are TRBV2 and TRBJ2-2, with 8 bases matching TRBD2. Germline loops: CDR1 SNHLY, CDR2 FYNNEI. V shed 4 bases and J 6 bases; nucleotides not matched to a gene: 10. The CDR3 extends over 16 amino acids. The CDR3 reads CASSVGLGVDAGELFF. The CDR3, as DNA: TGTGCCAGCAGTGTGGGACTAGGAGTGGATGCCGGGGAGCTGTTTTTT. The variable domain in full, with the rest retrieved from reference TRBV2 and TRBJ2-2, is EPEVTQTPSHQVTQMGQEVILRCVPISNHLYFYWYRQILGQKVEFLVSFYNNEISEKSEIFDDQFSVERPDGSNFTLKIRSTKLEDSAMYFCASSVGLGVDAGELFFGEGSRLTVL.

This chain joins TRBV11-2 and TRBJ2-2; 8 positions match TRBD1. The CDR3 is 15 amino acids. V lost 5 bases to trimming and J lost 4 bases; unmatched junction nucleotides: 6. CDR1 is SGHAT, CDR2 FQNNGV, per germline. In DNA form, the CDR3 reads TGTGCCAGCAGCCTCAGGGGGCAGGGCACCGGGGAGCTGTTTTTT. This encodes CASSLRGQGTGELFF.

The V gene is TRBV2, the J gene TRBJ2-1; 12 bases line up with TRBD2. Germline V CDR1 and CDR2: SNHLY, FYNNEI. V lost 7 bases to trimming and J lost 7 bases; unmatched junction nucleotides: 14. The CDR3 sequence is 17 residues long. In nucleotides, the CDR3 is TGTGCCAGCACCTTAAGGGCTAGCGGGAGGGCAGGTAATGAGCAGTTCTTC. Translated: CASTLRASGRAGNEQFF.

The genes are TRBV5-1 and TRBJ2-2; TRBD1 agrees at 10 bases. Per germline, CDR1 SGHRS and CDR2 YFSETQ. This CDR3 has 18 amino acids. V lost 0 bases to trimming and J lost 1 base; unmatched junction nucleotides: 6. The CDR3 bases are TGCGCCAGCAGCTTGGCGACTCGGACAGGGGGGAACACCGGGGAGCTGTTTTTT. Translation: CASSLATRTGGNTGELFF. The full variable domain, rest sourced from reference TRBV5-1 and TRBJ2-2, is KAGVTQTPRYLIKTRGQQVTLSCSPISGHRSVSWYQQTPGQGLQFLFEYFSETQRNKGNFPGRFSGRQFSNSRSEMNVSTLELGDSALYLCASSLATRTGGNTGELFFGEGSRLTVL.

The chain carries TRBV6-2 or TRBV6-3 and TRBJ1-2, with TRBD1 as a possible D gene (6 bases). Germline values: CDR1 MNHEY, CDR2 SVGEGT. This CDR3 comprises 13 residues. The V end was cut by 6 bases, the J end by 1 base, with 9 bases between. The CDR3 region has the DNA TGTGCCAGCAGCCCACAGGGTAACTATGGCTACACCTTC. This gives the protein CASSPQGNYGYTF.

This sequence joins TRBV18 and TRBJ2-3; 14 nucleotides align to TRBD2. After removal of 3 bases from V and 4 bases from J, the junction contained 3 bases not matched to a gene. CDR1 is KGHSH and CDR2 is LQKENI in the germline V gene. The CDR3 sequence is 16 residues long. CDR3 DNA: TGTGCCAGCTCACCTGGGACTAGCGGGAGTTCAGATACGCAGTATTTT. It codes for CASSPGTSGSSDTQYF.

The chain recombines TRBV2 with TRBJ1-5, with D uncertain. The CDR3 runs 13 residues. Germline V gives CDR1 SNHLY, CDR2 FYNNEI. Trimming took 7 bases from V and 9 from J, leaving 16 bases between them. The CDR3 DNA reads as TGTGCCAGCACCGAGTGGGGTACGGGGCCCCAGCATTTT. Translation: CASTEWGTGPQHF.

This clone has just a few counts. The chain links TRBV11-2 to TRBJ2-7; D uncertain. Trimming removed 4 bases from V and 6 bases from J, with 16 bases in between. The CDR3 is made up of 14 amino acids. Germline loops: CDR1 SGHAT, CDR2 FQNNGV. CDR3 sequence reads: CASSSQTFSGEQYF. Here the CDR3 DNA reads TGTGCCAGCAGCTCACAGACATTCTCCGGCGAGCAGTACTTC.

This chain uses TRBV28 with TRBJ1-6, with 7 bases lining up with TRBD1. There are 15 residues in the CDR3. CDR1 is MDHEN and CDR2 is SYDVKM in the germline V gene. The ends lost 5 bases at V and 7 bases at J; junction bases unmatched: 8. CDR3 in DNA: TGTGCCAGCAGTCTGGGCGGGACAGCGAATTCACCCCTCCACTTT. Its protein product is CASSLGGTANSPLHF. Full variable domain (outside the CDR3, taken from reference TRBV28 and TRBJ1-6): DVKVTQSSRYLVKRTGEKVFLECVQDMDHENMFWYRQDPGLGLRLIYFSYDVKMKEKGDIPEGYSVSREKKERFSLILESASTNQTSMYLCASSLGGTANSPLHFGNGTRLTVT.

The rearrangement links TRBV6-5 to TRBJ1-4, with D unresolved. The V end lost 8 bases, the J end lost 4 bases, and 11 bases lay between the germline ends. The length of the CDR3 is 13 residues. The germline V gene has CDR1 MNHEY and CDR2 SVGAGI. CDR3 protein: CASQFVYNEKLFF. Here the CDR3 DNA reads TGTGCCAGCCAATTCGTCTATAATGAAAAACTGTTTTTT.

V usage is TRBV27 and J usage is TRBJ2-7; maybe TRBD1 (6 bases). The CDR3 contains 13 residues. Trimming pared 2 bases from V and 6 bases from J, leaving 11 bases between. The V gene's germline CDR1 is MNHEY and CDR2 SMNVEV (reference sequence). CDR3: CASSLNGTPEQYF. DNA of the CDR3: TGTGCCAGCAGTTTAAACGGGACACCCGAGCAGTACTTC.